The T cell receptor (beta chain) under discussion was sequenced for a study of Ad26.COV2.S vaccination and SARS-CoV-2 variants. Study-level information: Vaccine-arm donor from the placebo-controlled COV1001 Ad26.COV2.S trial. Intramuscular Ad26.COV2.S doses were given once or twice, 56 days apart.

As regards this clone: The antigen remains undetermined.

The CDR3 has 13 residues. The V and J ends lost 0 bases and 9 bases respectively, with 11 bases between them. CDR1 and CDR2 (germline): SGHNT, YENEEA. Libraries were prepared by immunoSEQ multiplex PCR; TCRdb keeps only in-frame clonotypes and omits some of them. The data hold some 370,000 clones, with about 80% observed a single time. Sample treatment: some 20 received Ad26.COV2.S at low or high dose, single or two shots; a few received placebo; per-sample allocation not given. Material that was analyzed had been drawn on day 63 after the first vaccine or placebo injection. Study-wide points: Measurements of TCR breadth and depth may have given underestimates of the total T cell responses. Similar non-spike TCR breadth was seen in vaccine and placebo recipients.

This TCR derives from a person aged 18-65 years who received the Ad26.COV2.S COVID-19 vaccine or a placebo. The starting material was peripheral blood, obtained in a trial of Ad26.COV2.S vaccine versus placebo. V usage is TRBV11-3 and J usage is TRBJ1-1; D is ambiguous. This chain's CDR3 is CASSLDQLSKAFF. For the CDR3, the DNA is TGTGCCAGCAGCTTAGATCAACTTAGTAAAGCTTTCTTT.